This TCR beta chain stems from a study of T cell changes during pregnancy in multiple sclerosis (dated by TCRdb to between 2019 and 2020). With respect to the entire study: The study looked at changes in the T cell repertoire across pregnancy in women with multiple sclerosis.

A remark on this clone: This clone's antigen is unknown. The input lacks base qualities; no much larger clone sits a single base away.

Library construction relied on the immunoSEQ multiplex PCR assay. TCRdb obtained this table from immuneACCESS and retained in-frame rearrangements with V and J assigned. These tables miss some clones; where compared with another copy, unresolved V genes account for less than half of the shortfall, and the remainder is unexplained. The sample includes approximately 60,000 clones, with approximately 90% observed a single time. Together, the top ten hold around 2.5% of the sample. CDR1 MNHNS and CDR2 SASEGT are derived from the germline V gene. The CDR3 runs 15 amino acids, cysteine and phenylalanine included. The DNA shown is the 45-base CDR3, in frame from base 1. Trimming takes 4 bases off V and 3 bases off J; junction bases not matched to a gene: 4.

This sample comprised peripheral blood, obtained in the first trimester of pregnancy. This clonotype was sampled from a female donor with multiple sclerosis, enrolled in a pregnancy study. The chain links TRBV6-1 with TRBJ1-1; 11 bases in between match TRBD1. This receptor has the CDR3 CASSGGQGDHTEAFF. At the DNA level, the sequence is TGTGCCAGCAGTGGGGGACAGGGGGATCACACTGAAGCTTTCTTT.